This T cell receptor (beta chain) is drawn from a study of blood T cell repertoires in COVID-19 (TCRdb year 2020). General notes on the study: The collaborator samples originated in the United States, Italy and Spain and spanned the acute and convalescent phases of COVID-19. A de-identified subject ID, COVID-19 status, age in years and sex were almost always included in the sample metadata. The dataset comprised deeply sampled blood TCRbeta repertoires from subjects exposed to, actively infected with, or recovered from COVID-19. The repertoires were released in a freely available public database intended as a resource for research on the immune response to SARS-CoV-2. The prospective study material was composed of cDNA or gDNA derived from T cells, B-cell-depleted T cells, or PBMCs. Where available, HLA class I and class II types were obtained from metadata supplied by the sample provider rather than from assay-based typing. Samples were obtained from the ongoing ImmuneRACE study (first 160 participants) and from 1,254 subjects provided by 6 global collaborators.

To note about this clone: Its antigen is not yet known. One base away there is no much larger clone; base qualities are not given.

One collaborating source in Seattle enrolled patients while the patients were actively infected and followed the patients over time throughout the course of disease. Each collaborating institution followed its own protocols to collect whole blood in K2EDTA tubes. For TCRbeta analysis, collaborators shipped samples in one of three forms: frozen whole blood, isolated PBMCs, or DNA extracted from either of those sample types. Results and caveats for the whole study, not just this receptor: How much clinical and demographic metadata was included differed by source and by participant, and the metadata was provided uncurated.

TCRbeta CDR3 regions were amplified from genomic DNA using the immunoSEQ Assay, a bias-controlled multiplex PCR. The authors processed their data as follows. Within the assay, amplification of reference gene primers was used to estimate how many nucleated cells each sample contained. Sequence reads were collapsed and filtered to measure the absolute abundance of every unique TCRbeta CDR3 rearrangement. For each sample, productive Simpson clonality was calculated by taking the square root of Simpson's diversity index across productive rearrangements. Sourced from immuneACCESS, this table was stored by TCRdb with only in-frame sequences that have V and J called. A share of the clones is absent; for the studies checked, an unresolved V gene accounts for under half, and the remainder has no known explanation. Clone size and the V and J calls come from that table; the DNA yielded D and trimming. A total of 250,000 to 350,000 clones appear in this sample, approximately 86% of them only once. Under 15% of the sample rests with the top ten.

Taken from cysteine to phenylalanine, the CDR3 has 15 residues. Only the CDR3 part of the read is kept: 45 bases, read in frame from the first base. CDR1 and CDR2 (SEHNR, FQNEAQ) derive from the germline V gene (reference sequence). The junction carries 18 bases between V and J, which are trimmed by 0 bases and 12 bases respectively. The sample taken for sequencing was peripheral blood. In this chain, TRBV7-9 is recombined with TRBJ2-1; the best D guess is TRBD2, with 5 bases matching. The TCR was taken from a woman aged 70-85 years with COVID-19, enrolled during active disease. Here the CDR3 is given as CASSLAGLAGSLQFF. The DNA sequence is given as TGTGCCAGCAGCTTAGCGGGTTTGGCGGGTTCCCTGCAGTTCTTC.